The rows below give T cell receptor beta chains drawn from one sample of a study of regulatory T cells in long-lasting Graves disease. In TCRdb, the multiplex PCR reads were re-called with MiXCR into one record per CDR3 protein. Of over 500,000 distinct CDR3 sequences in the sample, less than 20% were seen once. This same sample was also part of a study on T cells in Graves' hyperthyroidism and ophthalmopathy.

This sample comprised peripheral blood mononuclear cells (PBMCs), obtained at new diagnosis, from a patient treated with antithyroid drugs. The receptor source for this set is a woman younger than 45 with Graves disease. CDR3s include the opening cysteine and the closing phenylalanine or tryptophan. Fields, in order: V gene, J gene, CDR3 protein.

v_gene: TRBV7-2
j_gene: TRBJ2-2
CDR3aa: CASSLRSDRRNTGELFF

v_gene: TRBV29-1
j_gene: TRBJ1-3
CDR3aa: CSVVGGVSATGNTIYF

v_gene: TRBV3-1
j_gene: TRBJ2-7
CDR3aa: CASSQVLTGGVSYEQYF

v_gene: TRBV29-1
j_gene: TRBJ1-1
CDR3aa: CSAPGQGLTEAFF

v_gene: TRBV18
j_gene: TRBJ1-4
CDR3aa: CASSAGTTNEKLFF

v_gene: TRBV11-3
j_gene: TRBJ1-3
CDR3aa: CASSFAGVPSGNTIYF

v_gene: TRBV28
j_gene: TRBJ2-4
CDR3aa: CASFTWRLGAKNIQYF

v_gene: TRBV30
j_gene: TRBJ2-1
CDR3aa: CAWLRQGGVYNEQFF

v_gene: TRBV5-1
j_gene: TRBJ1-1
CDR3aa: CASSSGGSMNTEAFF

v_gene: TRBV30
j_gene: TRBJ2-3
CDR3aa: CAWSVRVGATDTQYF

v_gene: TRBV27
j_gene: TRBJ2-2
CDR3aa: CAAHGDRSGELFF

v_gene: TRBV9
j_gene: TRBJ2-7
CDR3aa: CASSVEPVVSEQYF

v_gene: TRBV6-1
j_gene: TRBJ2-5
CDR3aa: CASSPLFLAGAKTQYF

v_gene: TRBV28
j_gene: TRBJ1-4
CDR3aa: CTSSPTGPNEKLFF

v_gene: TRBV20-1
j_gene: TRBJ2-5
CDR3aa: CSATGTRTETQYF

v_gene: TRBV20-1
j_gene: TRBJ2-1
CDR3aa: CSALTRVPNEQFF

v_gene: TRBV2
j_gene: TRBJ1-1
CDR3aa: CASSEFLGGSTEAFF

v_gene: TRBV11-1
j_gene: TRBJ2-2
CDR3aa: CASSRDRAWPPGELFF

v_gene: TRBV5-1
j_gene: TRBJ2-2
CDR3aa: CASSLGVGGPTGELFF

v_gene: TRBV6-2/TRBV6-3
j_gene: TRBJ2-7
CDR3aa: CASSYQVGPYEQYF

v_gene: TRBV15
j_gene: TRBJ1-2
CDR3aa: CATSRDGGAYGYTF

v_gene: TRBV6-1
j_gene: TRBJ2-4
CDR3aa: CASSTGTQNIQYF

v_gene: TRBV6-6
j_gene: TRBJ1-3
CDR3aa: CASSYSSQGNTIYF